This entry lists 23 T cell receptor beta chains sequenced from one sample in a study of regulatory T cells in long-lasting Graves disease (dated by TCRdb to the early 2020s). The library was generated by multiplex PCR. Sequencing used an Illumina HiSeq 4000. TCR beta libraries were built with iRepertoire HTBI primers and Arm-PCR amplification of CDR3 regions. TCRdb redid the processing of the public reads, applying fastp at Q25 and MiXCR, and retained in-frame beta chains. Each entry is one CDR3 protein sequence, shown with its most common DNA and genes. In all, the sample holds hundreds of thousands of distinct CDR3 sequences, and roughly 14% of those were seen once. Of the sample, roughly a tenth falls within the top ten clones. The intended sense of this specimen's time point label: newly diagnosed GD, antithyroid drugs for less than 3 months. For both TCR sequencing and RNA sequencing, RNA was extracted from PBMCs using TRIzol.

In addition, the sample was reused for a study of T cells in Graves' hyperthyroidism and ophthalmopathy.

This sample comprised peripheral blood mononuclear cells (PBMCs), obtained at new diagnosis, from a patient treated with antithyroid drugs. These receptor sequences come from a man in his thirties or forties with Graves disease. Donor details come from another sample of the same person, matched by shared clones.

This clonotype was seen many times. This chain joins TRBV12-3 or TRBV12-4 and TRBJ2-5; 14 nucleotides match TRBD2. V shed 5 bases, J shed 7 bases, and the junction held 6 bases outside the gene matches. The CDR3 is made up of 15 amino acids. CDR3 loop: CASSRGLAGVLTQYF. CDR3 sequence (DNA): TGTGCCAGCAGTCGGGGACTAGCGGGAGTATTGACCCAGTACTTC.

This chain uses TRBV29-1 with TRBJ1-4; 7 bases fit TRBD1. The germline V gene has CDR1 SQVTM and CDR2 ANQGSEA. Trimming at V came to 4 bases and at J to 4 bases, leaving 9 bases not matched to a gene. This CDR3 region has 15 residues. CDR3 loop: CSVGQSRGVNEKLFF. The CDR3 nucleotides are TGCAGCGTTGGGCAATCCAGGGGGGTTAATGAAAAACTGTTTTTT.

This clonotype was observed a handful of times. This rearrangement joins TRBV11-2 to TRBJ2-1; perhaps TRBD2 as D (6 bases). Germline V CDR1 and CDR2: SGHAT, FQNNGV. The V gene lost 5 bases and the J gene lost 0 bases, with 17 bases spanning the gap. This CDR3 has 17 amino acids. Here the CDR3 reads CASSTNTGAPSYNEQFF. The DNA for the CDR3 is TGTGCCAGCAGCACAAACACGGGAGCCCCCTCCTACAATGAGCAGTTCTTC. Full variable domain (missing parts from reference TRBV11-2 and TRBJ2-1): EAGVAQSPRYKIIEKRQSVAFWCNPISGHATLYWYQQILGQGPKLLIQFQNNGVVDDSQLPKDRFSAERLKGVDSTLKIQPAKLEDSAVYLCASSTNTGAPSYNEQFFGPGTRLTVL.

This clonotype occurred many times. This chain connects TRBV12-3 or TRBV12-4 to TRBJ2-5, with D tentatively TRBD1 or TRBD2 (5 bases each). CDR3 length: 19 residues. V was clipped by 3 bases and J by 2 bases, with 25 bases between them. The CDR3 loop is CASSLMGRDPRRGQETQYF. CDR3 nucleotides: TGTGCCAGCAGTTTGATGGGCAGGGACCCCCGACGCGGGCAAGAGACCCAGTACTTC.

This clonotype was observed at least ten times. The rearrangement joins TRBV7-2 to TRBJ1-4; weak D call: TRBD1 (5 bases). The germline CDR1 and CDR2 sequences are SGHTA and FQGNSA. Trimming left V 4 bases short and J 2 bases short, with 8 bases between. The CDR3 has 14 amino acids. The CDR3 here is CASSSRATNEKLFF. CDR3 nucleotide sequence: TGTGCCAGCAGCTCCAGGGCTACTAATGAAAAACTGTTTTTT. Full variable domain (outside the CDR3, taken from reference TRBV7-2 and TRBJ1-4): GAGVSQSPSNKVTEKGKDVELRCDPISGHTALYWYRQSLGQGLEFLIYFQGNSAPDKSGLPSDRFSAERTGGSVSTLTIQRTQQEDSAVYLCASSSRATNEKLFFGSGTQLSVL.

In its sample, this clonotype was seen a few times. The chain's CDR3 is CAWSGKHFPRPQHF. CDR3 in DNA: TGTGCCTGGAGTGGGAAGCACTTCCCCCGGCCCCAGCATTTT. The chain combines TRBV30 with TRBJ1-5; D is unresolved. The CDR3 is 14 residues long. Germline-derived CDR1 and CDR2 are GTSNPN and SVGIG (reference sequence). Trimming shortened V by 1 base and J by 9 bases, and 16 bases separated the two germline ends.

In DNA, the CDR3 is TGCGCCAGCAGGGGCGGGAGAGTCGGTGAGCAGTTCTTC. Amino acids: CASRGGRVGEQFF. V gene TRBV5-1 combines with J gene TRBJ2-1, with 7 bases matching TRBD2. Germline V gene lookup returns CDR1 SGHRS and CDR2 YFSETQ. V lost 5 bases, J lost 9 bases, and 8 bases stayed unmatched. The CDR3 runs to 13 residues. Combining the CDR3 with reference TRBV5-1 and TRBJ2-1 gives the whole variable domain KAGVTQTPRYLIKTRGQQVTLSCSPISGHRSVSWYQQTPGQGLQFLFEYFSETQRNKGNFPGRFSGRQFSNSRSEMNVSTLELGDSALYLCASRGGRVGEQFFGPGTRLTVL.

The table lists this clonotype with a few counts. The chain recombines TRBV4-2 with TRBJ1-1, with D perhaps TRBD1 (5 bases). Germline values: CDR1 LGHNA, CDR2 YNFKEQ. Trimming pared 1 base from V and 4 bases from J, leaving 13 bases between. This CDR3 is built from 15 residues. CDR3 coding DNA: TGTGCCAGCAGCCAAGTTTCCGGGGGTATCACTGAAGCTTTCTTT. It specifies CASSQVSGGITEAFF.

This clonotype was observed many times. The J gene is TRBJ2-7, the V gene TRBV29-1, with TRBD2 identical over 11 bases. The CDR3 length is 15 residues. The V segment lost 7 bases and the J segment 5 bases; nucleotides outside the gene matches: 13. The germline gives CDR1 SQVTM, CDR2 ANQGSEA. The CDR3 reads CSAGSGRASYHEQYF. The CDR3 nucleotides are TGCAGCGCTGGTAGCGGGAGGGCCAGCTACCACGAGCAGTACTTC.

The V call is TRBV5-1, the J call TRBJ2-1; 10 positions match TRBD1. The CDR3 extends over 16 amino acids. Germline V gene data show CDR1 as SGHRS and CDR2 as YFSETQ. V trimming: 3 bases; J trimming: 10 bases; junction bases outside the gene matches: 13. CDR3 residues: CASSSFRDRGRWEQFF. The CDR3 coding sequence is TGCGCCAGCAGCTCCTTCCGGGACAGGGGAAGGTGGGAGCAGTTCTTC.

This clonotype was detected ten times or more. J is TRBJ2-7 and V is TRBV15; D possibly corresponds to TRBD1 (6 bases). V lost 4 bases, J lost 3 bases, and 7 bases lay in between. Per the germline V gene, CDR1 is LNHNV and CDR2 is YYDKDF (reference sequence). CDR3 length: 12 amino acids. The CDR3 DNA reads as TGTGCCACCAGCAAACAGGGCTACGAGCAGTACTTC. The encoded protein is CATSKQGYEQYF.

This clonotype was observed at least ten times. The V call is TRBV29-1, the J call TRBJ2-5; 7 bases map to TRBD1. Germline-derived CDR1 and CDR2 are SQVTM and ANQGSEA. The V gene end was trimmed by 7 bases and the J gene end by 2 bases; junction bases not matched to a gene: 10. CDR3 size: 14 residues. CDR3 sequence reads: CSAEGDRVQETQYF. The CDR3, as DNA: TGCAGCGCCGAGGGGGACAGAGTACAAGAGACCCAGTACTTC.

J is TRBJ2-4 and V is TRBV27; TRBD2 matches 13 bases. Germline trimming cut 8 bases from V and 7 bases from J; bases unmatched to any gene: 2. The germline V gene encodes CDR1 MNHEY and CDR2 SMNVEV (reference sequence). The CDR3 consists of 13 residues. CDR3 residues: CASGTSGINIQYF. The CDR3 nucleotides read TGTGCCAGCGGGACTAGCGGGATCAACATTCAGTACTTC.

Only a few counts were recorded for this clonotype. DNA of the CDR3: TGTGCCAGCAGCTTCGCCGCGACTAACTACGAGCAGTACTTC. This encodes CASSFAATNYEQYF. The chain is built from TRBV7-2 and TRBJ2-7, with D tentatively TRBD2 (5 bases). The CDR3 has 14 residues. The germline CDR1 and CDR2 sequences are SGHTA and FQGNSA. V lost 3 bases and J lost 3, with 12 bases in between.

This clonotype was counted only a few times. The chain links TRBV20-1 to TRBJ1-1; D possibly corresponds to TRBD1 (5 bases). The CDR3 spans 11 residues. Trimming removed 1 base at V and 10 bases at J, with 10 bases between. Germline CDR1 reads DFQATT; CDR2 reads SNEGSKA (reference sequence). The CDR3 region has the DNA TGCAGTGCTAGAGCAGGGTTTGGAGCTTTCTTT. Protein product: CSARAGFGAFF.

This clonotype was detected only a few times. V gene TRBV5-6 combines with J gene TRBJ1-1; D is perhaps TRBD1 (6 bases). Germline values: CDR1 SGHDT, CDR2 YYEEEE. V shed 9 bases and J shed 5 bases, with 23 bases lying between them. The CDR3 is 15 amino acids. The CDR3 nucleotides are TGTGCCACCACATTATCAAGGAGGACAGTAACTGAAGCTTTCTTT. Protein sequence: CATTLSRRTVTEAFF. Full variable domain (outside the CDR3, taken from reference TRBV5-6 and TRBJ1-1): DAGVTQSPTHLIKTRGQQVTLRCSPKSGHDTVSWYQQALGQGPQFIFQYYEEEERQRGNFPDRFSGHQFPNYSSELNVNALLLGDSALYLCATTLSRRTVTEAFFGQGTRLTVV.

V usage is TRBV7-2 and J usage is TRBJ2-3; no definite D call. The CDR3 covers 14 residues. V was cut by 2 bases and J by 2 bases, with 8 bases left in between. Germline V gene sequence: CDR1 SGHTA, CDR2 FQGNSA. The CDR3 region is CASSLRATTDTQYF. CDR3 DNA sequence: TGTGCCAGCAGCTTACGGGCTACCACAGATACGCAGTATTTT.

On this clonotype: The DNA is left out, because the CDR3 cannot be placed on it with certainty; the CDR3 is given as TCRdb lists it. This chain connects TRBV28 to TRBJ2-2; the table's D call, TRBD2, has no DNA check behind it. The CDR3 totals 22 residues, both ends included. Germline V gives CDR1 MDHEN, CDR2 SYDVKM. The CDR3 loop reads CASTTGTSFEQYFGPNTGELFF.

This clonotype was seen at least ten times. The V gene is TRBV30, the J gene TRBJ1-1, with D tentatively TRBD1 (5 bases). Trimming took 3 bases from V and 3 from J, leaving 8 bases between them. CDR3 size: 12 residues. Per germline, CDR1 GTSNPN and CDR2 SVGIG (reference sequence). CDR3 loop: CAWRDTHTEAFF. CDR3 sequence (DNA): TGTGCCTGGAGGGACACACACACTGAAGCTTTCTTT.

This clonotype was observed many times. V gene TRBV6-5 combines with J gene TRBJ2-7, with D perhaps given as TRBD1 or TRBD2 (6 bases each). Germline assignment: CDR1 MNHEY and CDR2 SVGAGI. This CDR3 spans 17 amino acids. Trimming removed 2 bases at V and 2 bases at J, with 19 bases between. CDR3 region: CASSYARHREVAYEQYF. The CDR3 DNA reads TGTGCCAGCAGTTACGCGCGTCACAGGGAGGTCGCCTACGAGCAGTACTTC.

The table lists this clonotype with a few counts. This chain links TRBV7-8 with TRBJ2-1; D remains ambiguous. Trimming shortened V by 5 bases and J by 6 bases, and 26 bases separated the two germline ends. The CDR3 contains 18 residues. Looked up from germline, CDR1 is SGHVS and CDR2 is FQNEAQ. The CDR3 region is CASSLSRWLNPGGNEQFF. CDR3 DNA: TGTGCCAGCAGCCTTTCCCGGTGGCTGAACCCAGGTGGCAATGAGCAGTTCTTC.

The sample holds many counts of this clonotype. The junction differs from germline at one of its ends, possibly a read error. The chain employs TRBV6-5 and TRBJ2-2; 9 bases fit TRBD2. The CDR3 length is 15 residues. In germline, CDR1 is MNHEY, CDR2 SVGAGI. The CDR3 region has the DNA TGTGCCAGCTGTTACCTAGCGGGAATCACCGGGGAGCTGTTTTTT. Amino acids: CASCYLAGITGELFF.

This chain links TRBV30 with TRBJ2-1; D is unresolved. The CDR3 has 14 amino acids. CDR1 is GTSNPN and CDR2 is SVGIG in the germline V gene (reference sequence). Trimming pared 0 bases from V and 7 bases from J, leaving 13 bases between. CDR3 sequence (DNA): TGTGCCTGGAGTGTACTCGATACTGTTAATGAGCAGTTCTTC. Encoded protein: CAWSVLDTVNEQFF.